The entry below describes one T cell receptor (beta chain). Its antigen is unidentified. V lost 0 bases and J lost 4, with 11 bases in between. CDR1 is SGHRS and CDR2 is YFSETQ in the germline V gene. The CDR3 contains 15 residues. The PCR used 60 Vbeta and 13 Jbeta primers. Assay used: immunoSEQ multiplex PCR; TCRdb lists only in-frame clones, some missing. The table shows 150,000 to 170,000 clones, with 75% to 85% occurring only once. The source of the sample is a study of cytomegalovirus exposure and HLA in healthy donors. Study-wide results and limits: Using a false discovery rate of 0.05, a later analysis showed that approximately 18,000 TCR beta sequences were associated with HLA alleles.

The J gene is TRBJ1-5, the V gene TRBV5-1, with D perhaps matching TRBD1 (5 bases). The clonotype originates from a man aged 30 to 39 in good health and CMV-seropositive. The sample was PBMCs. CDR3 region: CASSLGSGPNQPQHF. In nucleotides, the CDR3 is TGCGCCAGCAGCTTGGGCTCAGGGCCGAATCAGCCCCAGCATTTT. The full variable domain, rest sourced from reference TRBV5-1 and TRBJ1-5, is KAGVTQTPRYLIKTRGQQVTLSCSPISGHRSVSWYQQTPGQGLQFLFEYFSETQRNKGNFPGRFSGRQFSNSRSEMNVSTLELGDSALYLCASSLGSGPNQPQHFGDGTRLSIL.